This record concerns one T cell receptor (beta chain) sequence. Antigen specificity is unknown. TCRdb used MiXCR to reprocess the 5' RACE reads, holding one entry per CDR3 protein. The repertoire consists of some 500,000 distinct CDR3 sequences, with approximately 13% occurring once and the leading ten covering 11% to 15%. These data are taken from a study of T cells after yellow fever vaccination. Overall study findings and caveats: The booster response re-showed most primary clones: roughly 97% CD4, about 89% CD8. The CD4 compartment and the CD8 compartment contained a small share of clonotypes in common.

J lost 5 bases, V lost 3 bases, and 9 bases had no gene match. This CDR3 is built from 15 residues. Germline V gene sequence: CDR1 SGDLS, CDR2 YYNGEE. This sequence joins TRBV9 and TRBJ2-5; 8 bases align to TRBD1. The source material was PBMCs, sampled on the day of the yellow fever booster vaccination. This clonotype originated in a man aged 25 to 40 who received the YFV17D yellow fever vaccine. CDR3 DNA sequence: TGTGCCAGCAGCGCCCACCAGGGGGCTGGGGAGACCCAGTACTTC. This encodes CASSAHQGAGETQYF.